This T cell receptor (beta chain) was recovered during a study of T-cell memory formation after mild COVID-19. Study overall: Most TCR clusters belonged to a single donor. Findings of the study overall: A balance of CD4 and CD8 characterized clones contracting day 15 to 85, whereas later expanders leaned CD4+.

TCR alpha and TCR beta cDNA libraries carrying sample barcodes and UMIs came from 5'RACE with constant-segment primers. TCRdb re-analysed the 5' RACE reads in MiXCR, keeping a single row per CDR3 protein. The table records around 440,000 distinct CDR3 sequences, 15% to 20% of them present only once. With regard to this clonotype: Its antigen is currently unknown.

Germline V gene data show CDR1 as SEHNR and CDR2 as FQNEAQ (reference sequence). The CDR3 totals 20 residues. V was cut by 1 base and J by 4 bases, with 26 bases left in between. The rearrangement joins TRBV7-9 to TRBJ1-5; D might be TRBD1 (5 bases). This TCR came from an adult woman who had mild COVID-19 (a few samples of this study predate the infection). Cell type and time point are not known. Sequences were obtained from PBMCs or a T cell subset sorted from them (not recorded which). This chain's CDR3 is CASSLVLVKGDPRTNQPQHF. DNA for the CDR3: TGTGCCAGCAGCTTAGTATTAGTAAAAGGGGACCCCAGAACGAATCAGCCCCAGCATTTT.